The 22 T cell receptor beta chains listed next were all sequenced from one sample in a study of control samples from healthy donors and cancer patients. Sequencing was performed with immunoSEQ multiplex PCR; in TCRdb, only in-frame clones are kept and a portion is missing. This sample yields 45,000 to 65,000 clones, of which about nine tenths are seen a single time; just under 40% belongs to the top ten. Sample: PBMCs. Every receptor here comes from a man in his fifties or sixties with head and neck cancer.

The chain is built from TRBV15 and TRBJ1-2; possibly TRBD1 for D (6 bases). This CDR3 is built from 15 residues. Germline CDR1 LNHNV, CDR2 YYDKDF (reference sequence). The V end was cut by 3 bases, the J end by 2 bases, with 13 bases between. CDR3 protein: CATSRTGSVNYGYTF. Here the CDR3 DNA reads TGTGCCACCAGCAGGACAGGATCGGTGAACTATGGCTACACCTTC.

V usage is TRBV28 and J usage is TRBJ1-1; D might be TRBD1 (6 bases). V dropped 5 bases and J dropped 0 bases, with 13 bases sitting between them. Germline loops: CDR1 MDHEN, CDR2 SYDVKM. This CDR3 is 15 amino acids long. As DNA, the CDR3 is TGTGCCAGCAGTGCTACGGGACACCTGAACACTGAAGCTTTCTTT. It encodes CASSATGHLNTEAFF.

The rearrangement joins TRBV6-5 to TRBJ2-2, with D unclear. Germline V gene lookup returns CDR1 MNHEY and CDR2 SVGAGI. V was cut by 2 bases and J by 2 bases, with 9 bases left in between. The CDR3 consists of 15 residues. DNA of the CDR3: TGTGCCAGCAGTTACCGGACGGTAAACACCGGGGAGCTGTTTTTT. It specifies CASSYRTVNTGELFF.

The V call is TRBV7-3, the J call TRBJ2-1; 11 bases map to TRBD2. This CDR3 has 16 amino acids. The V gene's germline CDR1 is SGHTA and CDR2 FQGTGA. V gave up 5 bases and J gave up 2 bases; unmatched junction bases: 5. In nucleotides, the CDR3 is TGTGCCAGCAGCAACCCTAGCGGGGGGACCTACAATGAGCAGTTCTTC. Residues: CASSNPSGGTYNEQFF.

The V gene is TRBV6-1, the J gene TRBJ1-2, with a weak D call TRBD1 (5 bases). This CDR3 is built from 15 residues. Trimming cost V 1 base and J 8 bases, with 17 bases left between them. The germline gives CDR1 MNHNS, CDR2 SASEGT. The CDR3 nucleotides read TGTGCCAGCAGTGAAGGGGACCCCGTTTATGGGGGCTACACCTTC. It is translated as CASSEGDPVYGGYTF.

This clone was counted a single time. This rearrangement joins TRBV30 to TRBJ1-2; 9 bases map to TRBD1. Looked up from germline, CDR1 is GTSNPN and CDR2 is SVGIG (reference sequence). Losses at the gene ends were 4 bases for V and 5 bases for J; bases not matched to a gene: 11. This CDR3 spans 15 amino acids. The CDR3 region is CAWIRDRAVKYGYTF. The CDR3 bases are TGTGCCTGGATCCGGGACAGGGCAGTAAAATATGGCTACACCTTC.

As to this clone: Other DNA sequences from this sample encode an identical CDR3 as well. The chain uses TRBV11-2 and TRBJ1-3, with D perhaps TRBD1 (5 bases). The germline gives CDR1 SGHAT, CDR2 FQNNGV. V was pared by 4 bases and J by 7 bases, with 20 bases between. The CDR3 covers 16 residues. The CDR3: CASSSIQGPKGNTIYF. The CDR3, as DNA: TGTGCCAGCAGCTCCATCCAGGGACCAAAGGGGAACACCATATATTTT.

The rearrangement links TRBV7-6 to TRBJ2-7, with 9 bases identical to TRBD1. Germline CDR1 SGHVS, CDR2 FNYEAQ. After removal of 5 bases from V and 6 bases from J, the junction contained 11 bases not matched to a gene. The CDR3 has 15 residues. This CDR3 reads CASSPRTGVWFEQYF. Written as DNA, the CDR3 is TGTGCCAGCAGCCCAAGGACAGGGGTTTGGTTCGAGCAGTACTTC. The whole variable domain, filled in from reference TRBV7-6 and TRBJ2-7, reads GAGVSQSPRYKVTKRGQDVALRCDPISGHVSLYWYRQALGQGPEFLTYFNYEAQQDKSGLPNDRFSAERPEGSISTLTIQRTEQRDSAMYRCASSPRTGVWFEQYFGPGTRLTVT.

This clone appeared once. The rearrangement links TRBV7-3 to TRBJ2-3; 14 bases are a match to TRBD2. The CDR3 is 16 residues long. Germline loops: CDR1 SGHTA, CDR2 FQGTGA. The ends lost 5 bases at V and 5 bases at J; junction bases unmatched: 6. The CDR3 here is CASSLTSGGVLDTQYF. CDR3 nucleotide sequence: TGTGCCAGCAGCCTGACTAGCGGGGGGGTTCTAGATACGCAGTATTTT.

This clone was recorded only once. The CDR3 loop is CASRGTSGTYEQYF. The CDR3 coding sequence is TGTGCCAGCAGGGGGACTAGCGGCACCTACGAGCAGTACTTC. The rearrangement joins TRBV6-5 to TRBJ2-7, with 11 bases aligning to TRBD2. CDR3 length: 14 residues. V trimming: 6 bases; J trimming: 2 bases; junction bases outside the gene matches: 3. Looked up from germline, CDR1 is MNHEY and CDR2 is SVGAGI.

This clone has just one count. CDR3 coding DNA: TGTGCCAGCAGCTTGAAATACACTTTCGCCAATAGCAATCAGCCCCAGCATTTT. Its protein product is CASSLKYTFANSNQPQHF. V usage is TRBV7-2 and J usage is TRBJ1-5, with no clear D. The CDR3 runs 18 residues. The germline V and J ends were trimmed by 3 bases and 0 bases, with 18 bases remaining between them. Germline V gene lookup returns CDR1 SGHTA and CDR2 FQGNSA.

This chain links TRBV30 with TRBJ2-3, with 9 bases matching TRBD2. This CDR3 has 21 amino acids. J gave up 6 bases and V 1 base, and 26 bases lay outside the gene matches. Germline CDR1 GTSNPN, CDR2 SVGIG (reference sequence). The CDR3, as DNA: TGTGCCTGGAGTGCCCCCCTGGGCAGGGTAGGACTAGCGCGTCCCCCCGATACGCAGTATTTT. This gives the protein CAWSAPLGRVGLARPPDTQYF.

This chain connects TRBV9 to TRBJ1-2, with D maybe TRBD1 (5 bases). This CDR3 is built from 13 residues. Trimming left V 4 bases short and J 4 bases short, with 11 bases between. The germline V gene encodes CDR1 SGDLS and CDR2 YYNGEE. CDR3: CASSPRDGYGYTF. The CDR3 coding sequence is TGTGCCAGCAGCCCTAGGGACGGCTATGGCTACACCTTC.

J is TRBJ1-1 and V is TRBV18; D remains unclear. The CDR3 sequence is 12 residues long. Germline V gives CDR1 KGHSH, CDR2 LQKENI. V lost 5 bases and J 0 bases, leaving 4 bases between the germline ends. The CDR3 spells CASSSMNTEAFF. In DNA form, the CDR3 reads TGTGCCAGCTCATCGATGAACACTGAAGCTTTCTTT.

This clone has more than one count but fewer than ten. The CDR3 loop reads CASSKTGTANYGYTF. The CDR3 DNA reads as TGCGCCAGCAGCAAGACCGGGACGGCTAACTATGGCTACACCTTC. The V call is TRBV5-1, the J call TRBJ1-2, with a tentative D call TRBD1 (5 bases). The CDR3 totals 15 residues. The germline V gene has CDR1 SGHRS and CDR2 YFSETQ. V was clipped by 4 bases and J by 0 bases, with 13 bases between them. The full variable domain, with the rest looked up from reference TRBV5-1 and TRBJ1-2, is KAGVTQTPRYLIKTRGQQVTLSCSPISGHRSVSWYQQTPGQGLQFLFEYFSETQRNKGNFPGRFSGRQFSNSRSEMNVSTLELGDSALYLCASSKTGTANYGYTFGSGTRLTVV.

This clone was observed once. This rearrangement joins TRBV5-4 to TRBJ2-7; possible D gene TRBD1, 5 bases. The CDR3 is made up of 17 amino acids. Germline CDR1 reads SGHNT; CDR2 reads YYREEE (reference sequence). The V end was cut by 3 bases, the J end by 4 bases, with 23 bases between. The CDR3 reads CASSSAILVREGYEQYF. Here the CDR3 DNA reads TGTGCCAGCAGCTCCGCTATCTTAGTCAGGGAAGGGTACGAGCAGTACTTC.

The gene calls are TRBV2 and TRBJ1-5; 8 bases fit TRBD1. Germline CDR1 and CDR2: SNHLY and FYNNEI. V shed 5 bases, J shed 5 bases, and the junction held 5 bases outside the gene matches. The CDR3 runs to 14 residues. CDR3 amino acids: CASSTGQGHQPQHF. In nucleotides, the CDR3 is TGTGCCAGCAGTACCGGACAGGGCCATCAGCCCCAGCATTTT.

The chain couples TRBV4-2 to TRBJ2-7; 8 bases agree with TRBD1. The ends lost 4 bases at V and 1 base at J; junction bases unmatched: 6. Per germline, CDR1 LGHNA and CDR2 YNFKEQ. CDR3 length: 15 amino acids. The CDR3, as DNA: TGTGCCAGCAGCCGATGGGACAGGATATCCTACGAGCAGTACTTC. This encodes CASSRWDRISYEQYF.

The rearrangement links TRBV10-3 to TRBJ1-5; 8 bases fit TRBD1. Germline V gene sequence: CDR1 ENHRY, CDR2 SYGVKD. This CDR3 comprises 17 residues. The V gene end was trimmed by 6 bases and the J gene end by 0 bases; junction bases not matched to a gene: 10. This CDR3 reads CAISAGQGGGSNQPQHF. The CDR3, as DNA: TGTGCCATCAGCGCTGGACAGGGCGGGGGTAGCAATCAGCCCCAGCATTTT.

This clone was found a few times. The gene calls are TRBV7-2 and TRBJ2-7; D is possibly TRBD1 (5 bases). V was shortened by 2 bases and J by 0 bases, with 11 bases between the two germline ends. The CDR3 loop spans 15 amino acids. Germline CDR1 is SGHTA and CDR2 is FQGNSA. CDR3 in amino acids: CASSLHTGPSYEQYF. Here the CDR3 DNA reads TGTGCCAGCAGCTTACACACAGGCCCCTCCTACGAGCAGTACTTC.

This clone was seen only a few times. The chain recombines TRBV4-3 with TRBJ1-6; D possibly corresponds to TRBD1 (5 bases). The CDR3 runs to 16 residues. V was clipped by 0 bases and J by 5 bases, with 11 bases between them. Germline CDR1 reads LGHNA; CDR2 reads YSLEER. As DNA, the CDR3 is TGCGCCAGCAGCCAAGATCCAGGGTACAATAATTCACCCCTCCACTTT. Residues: CASSQDPGYNNSPLHF.

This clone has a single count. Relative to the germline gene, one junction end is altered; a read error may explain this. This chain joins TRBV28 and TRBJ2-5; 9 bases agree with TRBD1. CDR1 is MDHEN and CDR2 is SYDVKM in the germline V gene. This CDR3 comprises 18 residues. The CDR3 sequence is CASNLPGQGVPSVETQYF. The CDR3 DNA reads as TGTGCCAGCAATTTACCGGGACAGGGCGTCCCTTCGGTGGAGACCCAGTACTTC.